These 27 T cell receptor beta chains share one sample of origin, sequenced in a study of tumor-infiltrating lymphocytes in primary liver carcinoma. Unsorted bulk tissue (about 20-32 mg) underwent RNA and DNA co-extraction. A primer in the constant region served to generate TCR beta cDNA from 500 ng of total RNA. ARM-PCR was slightly modified, and three nested multiplex PCR rounds with it gave rise to the TCR beta libraries. TRBV1-TRBV30 forward primers paired with a C-beta reverse primer drove the first two PCR rounds, ten to eleven cycles each. TCRdb re-derived calls from the multiplex PCR reads in MiXCR, one entry per CDR3 protein. The sample has 100,000 or so distinct CDR3 sequences, around two thirds seen once. Sequences were obtained from liver tumor tissue from sampling region 2. Indicated subset: tumor region T2, inferior pole. These receptors all come from a woman in her sixties with primary liver carcinoma and hepatitis B virus infection.

This clonotype was detected ten times or more. The chain has TRBV6-1 and TRBJ2-7; 7 nucleotides line up with TRBD1. This CDR3 comprises 13 residues. CDR1 MNHNS and CDR2 SASEGT come from the germline V gene. J lost 4 bases, V lost 5 bases, and 5 bases had no gene match. The CDR3 sequence: CASSPGGPYEQYF. As DNA, the CDR3 is TGTGCCAGCAGTCCAGGGGGACCTTACGAGCAGTACTTC.

This clonotype has only a few counts. The chain carries TRBV28 and TRBJ2-7, with D unclear. The CDR3 loop spans 12 amino acids. CDR1 and CDR2 (germline): MDHEN, SYDVKM. V gave up 7 bases and J gave up 4 bases, with 11 bases separating them. In DNA, the CDR3 is TGTGCCAGCAACCCCTCCTTATACGAGCAGTACTTC. As protein: CASNPSLYEQYF.

V gene TRBV28 combines with J gene TRBJ2-7, with a possible D match to TRBD2 (6 bases). The CDR3 contains 14 residues. Trimming shortened V by 9 bases and J by 10 bases, and 25 bases separated the two germline ends. Looked up from germline, CDR1 is MDHEN and CDR2 is SYDVKM. For the CDR3, the DNA is TGTGCCAGTAGTCCCTACACTAGCAGGAGGGCCCAGTACTTC. Its translation: CASSPYTSRRAQYF.

This clonotype has only a few counts. A much larger clone is a single base away; this may be a read error. V gene TRBV10-3 combines with J gene TRBJ1-4; D is undetermined. CDR3 length: 14 residues. Trimming shortened V by 4 bases and J by 0 bases, and 6 bases separated the two germline ends. Germline V gene lookup returns CDR1 ENHRY and CDR2 SYGVKD. The CDR3 region is CAISVAATNEKLFF. CDR3 nucleotide sequence: TGTGCCATCAGTGTAGCTGCAACTAATGAAAAACTGTTTTTT.

This clonotype was detected only once. This chain's CDR3 is CSVGPGTISYEQYF. As DNA, the CDR3 is TGCAGCGTTGGCCCTGGGACTATCTCCTACGAGCAGTACTTC. V is TRBV29-1 and J is TRBJ2-7, with 7 nucleotides matching TRBD2. The trim removed 4 bases at V and 0 bases at J, leaving 6 bases unmatched. CDR3 size: 14 residues. Germline V gives CDR1 SQVTM, CDR2 ANQGSEA.

As for this clonotype: One base away lies a much larger clone, so this may be a sequencing read error. The chain couples TRBV5-1 to TRBJ2-7, with D possibly matching TRBD2 (6 bases). Germline loops: CDR1 SGHRS, CDR2 YFSETQ. Trimming removed 7 bases at V and 3 bases at J, with 20 bases between. The CDR3 has 15 residues. CDR3 nucleotide sequence: TGCGCCAGCGGCCGACTAGGTCTTAAAGACTACGAGCAGTACTTC. It encodes CASGRLGLKDYEQYF.

With regard to this clonotype: An end of the junction differs from the germline gene, which may be a read error. This rearrangement joins TRBV29-1 to TRBJ2-3, with D perhaps TRBD2 (6 bases). This CDR3 region has 14 residues. Germline CDR1 SQVTM, CDR2 ANQGSEA. DNA of the CDR3: TGCAGCGTCACCGGGACTGGCGACACAGATACACAGTATTTT. This encodes CSVTGTGDTDTQYF.

Points on this clonotype: This could be a read error, since a much larger clone is one nucleotide away. The chain carries TRBV5-4 and TRBJ1-6; 9 nucleotides agree with TRBD1. Germline V gives CDR1 SGHNT, CDR2 YYREEE (reference sequence). This CDR3 has 16 amino acids. CDR3 DNA: TGTGCCAGCAGCCATCCAGGGACAGGGAAGGATTCATCCCTCCACTTT. The encoded protein is CASSHPGTGKDSSLHF.

As regards this clonotype: A read error may be the cause here, since a much bigger clone is one base away. The genes are TRBV5-1 and TRBJ1-5; maybe TRBD1 (5 bases). CDR3 length equals 19 residues. V lost 1 base and J 0 bases, leaving 20 bases between the germline ends. CDR1 is SGHRS and CDR2 is YFSETQ in the germline V gene. The CDR3 DNA sequence: TGCGCCAGCAGCTTGAGGGGCAGGAGGGTTCGTAATAGCAATCAGCCCCAGCATTTT. It codes for CASSLRGRRVRNSNQPQHF.

The chain is built from TRBV28 and TRBJ1-2; D is undetermined. Per the germline V gene, CDR1 is MDHEN and CDR2 is SYDVKM. Between the trimmed V and J ends, which lost 2 bases and 8 bases, there was a span of 21 bases. The CDR3 has 16 amino acids. Written as DNA, the CDR3 is TGTGCCAGCAGTTTACCCGGAAAGAACCCTCTCGGGGGCTACACCTTC. Its protein product is CASSLPGKNPLGGYTF.

Concerning this clonotype: The junction differs from germline at one of its ends, possibly a read error. V and J are TRBV6-1 and TRBJ2-1; D perhaps matches TRBD1 (5 bases). This CDR3 has 15 amino acids. Germline V gives CDR1 MNHNS, CDR2 SASEGT. Here the CDR3 DNA reads TGTGCCAGCGAGTCAGGGTTTCCCTCCTACTATGAGCAGTTCTTC. Protein sequence: CASESGFPSYYEQFF.

CDR3 DNA: TGCAGCGCCAATAATCCGGGGGGCGGACATCAAGAGACCCAGTACTTC. This encodes CSANNPGGGHQETQYF. The rearrangement joins TRBV29-1 to TRBJ2-5; a possible D gene is TRBD2 (7 bases). The CDR3 length is 16 residues. Trimming cost V 7 bases and J 2 bases, with 23 bases left between them. Germline CDR1 and CDR2: SQVTM and ANQGSEA.

This chain connects TRBV6-5 to TRBJ1-2, with D tentatively TRBD1 (5 bases). The V gene lost 10 bases and the J gene lost 9 bases, with 24 bases spanning the gap. The germline V gene encodes CDR1 MNHEY and CDR2 SVGAGI. The CDR3 is made up of 14 amino acids. CDR3 sequence (DNA): TGTGCCAACGGATTCGGACATGGGGCGATAAGCTACACCTTC. Protein sequence: CANGFGHGAISYTF.

This clonotype was detected many times. The chain recombines TRBV28 with TRBJ2-5; TRBD1 is a possible D gene (6 bases). The V gene's germline CDR1 is MDHEN and CDR2 SYDVKM. This CDR3 spans 14 amino acids. V lost 3 bases, J lost 5 bases, and 13 bases lay in between. CDR3 nucleotide sequence: TGTGCCAGCAGTTTCGGGCAGGGGTCCGAGACCCAGTACTTC. Encoded protein: CASSFGQGSETQYF.

This clonotype was counted only a few times. This chain uses TRBV7-9 with TRBJ2-3, with 7 bases identical to TRBD2. Germline V gene data show CDR1 as SEHNR and CDR2 as FQNEAQ (reference sequence). V trimming: 2 bases; J trimming: 0 bases; junction bases outside the gene matches: 8. The CDR3 spans 17 residues. CDR3 region: CASSLRGGGPSTDTQYF. The CDR3 DNA reads TGTGCCAGCAGCTTACGTGGGGGAGGGCCGAGCACAGATACGCAGTATTTT.

A note on this clonotype: One junction end disagrees with the germline gene, perhaps due to a read error. J is TRBJ2-6 and V is TRBV5-1, with 7 bases identical to TRBD1. There are 18 residues in the CDR3. The germline gives CDR1 SGHRS, CDR2 YFSETQ. In nucleotides, the CDR3 is TGCGCCGGCAATCTTTACTTGACAGGGTCCTCTGGGGCCATCGTCCTGACTTTC. Translation: CAGNLYLTGSSGAIVLTF.

The chain recombines TRBV6-2 or TRBV6-3 with TRBJ2-2; no clear D. This CDR3 has 13 amino acids. V lost 10 bases to trimming and J lost 6 bases, with 15 bases between them. Germline CDR1 is MNHEY and CDR2 is SVGEGT. This CDR3 is CAISSGVPGELFF. The DNA of the CDR3 is TGTGCCATCAGCTCTGGAGTGCCCGGGGAGCTGTTTTTT.

This clonotype was picked up a small number of times. The rearrangement links TRBV7-3 to TRBJ2-6; possibly TRBD1 or TRBD2 for D (5 bases each). V was cut by 2 bases and J by 0 bases, with 8 bases left in between. The CDR3 is 16 residues long. Germline loops: CDR1 SGHTA, CDR2 FQGTGA. CDR3 sequence (DNA): TGTGCCAGCAGCTTATGGGGGACCTCTGGGGCCAACGTCCTGACTTTC. It specifies CASSLWGTSGANVLTF.

Turning to this clonotype: The junction departs from germline at one end; a sequencing error may be responsible. The chain couples TRBV19 to TRBJ2-2; TRBD2 matches 7 bases. CDR1 and CDR2 (germline): LNHDA, SQIVND (reference sequence). This CDR3 has 13 amino acids. CDR3 protein: CASTPRGSGELLF. CDR3 in DNA: TGTGCCAGTACCCCTCGGGGGAGCGGGGAGCTGCTTTTT.

Notes on this clonotype: An end of the junction does not agree with germline; a read error may underlie this. The chain joins TRBV6-5 to TRBJ2-1; D is tentatively TRBD1 or TRBD2 (5 bases each). This CDR3 is 17 amino acids long. CDR1 and CDR2 from the germline V gene are MNHEY and SVGAGI. Written as DNA, the CDR3 is TGTGCCAGCAGTACTTACAGGAGGCAGGTGGGGTACAATGAGCATTTCTTC. Amino acids: CASSTYRRQVGYNEHFF.

The V and J genes are TRBV7-8 and TRBJ2-2; 8 bases align to TRBD1. The CDR3 sequence is 18 residues long. Germline V gene lookup returns CDR1 SGHVS and CDR2 FQNEAQ. The CDR3 protein is CPGSTRTGLGADTGELFF. The CDR3 nucleotides are TGTCCCGGCAGCACCCGGACAGGGCTGGGGGCGGACACCGGGGAGCTGTTTTTT.

Concerning this clonotype: Germline and junction disagree at one end, which may indicate a read error. The chain uses TRBV28 and TRBJ2-3; TRBD1 aligns across 7 bases. The CDR3 sequence is 18 residues long. Germline V CDR1 and CDR2: MDHEN, SYDVKM. This CDR3 is CVSSLAPQGRGSTDTQYF. As DNA, the CDR3 is TGTGTCAGCAGTTTAGCGCCCCAGGGCAGGGGGTCCACAGATACGCAGTATTTT.

A word on this clonotype: With a much larger clone just one base away, this may be a read error. V and J are TRBV7-9 and TRBJ1-2; possibly TRBD1 for D (6 bases). There are 12 residues in the CDR3. The germline V gene encodes CDR1 SEHNR and CDR2 FQNEAQ (reference sequence). V lost 5 bases, J lost 10 bases, and 14 bases lay in between. DNA for the CDR3: TGTGCCAGCAGCGTGGACAGTCGTGCCTACACCTTC. Encoded protein: CASSVDSRAYTF.

A word on this clonotype: No conserved phenylalanine or tryptophan ends this CDR3, so it is likely a read error. It is unclear where the CDR3 begins or ends on the DNA, so no DNA is shown, and the CDR3 is as TCRdb lists it. The rearrangement links TRBV11-3 to TRBJ2-1; TRBD2 was called by the table and not checked on the DNA. Germline V gene lookup returns CDR1 SGHNT and CDR2 YENEEA. Both ends counted, the CDR3 spans 18 residues. This CDR3 reads CTCSLGQGGRAGYNEQFY.

This clonotype has only a few counts. This could be a read error, since a much larger clone is one nucleotide away. The chain joins TRBV6-5 to TRBJ2-5, with D maybe TRBD2 (5 bases). The CDR3 extends over 13 amino acids. Per the germline V gene, CDR1 is MNHEY and CDR2 is SVGAGI. Trimming removed 6 bases from V and 9 bases from J, with 17 bases in between. CDR3 coding DNA: TGTGCCAGCAGAACCTCGGGCGTGGAGGCCCAGTACTTC. It codes for CASRTSGVEAQYF.

Note on this clonotype: A single base separates this from a much larger clone, so it may be a read error. The V call is TRBV12-3 or TRBV12-4, the J call TRBJ2-1; D gene ambiguous. Trimming left V 5 bases short and J 8 bases short, with 7 bases between. This CDR3 region has 11 residues. The chain's CDR3 is CASSVTHEQFF. DNA for the CDR3: TGTGCCAGCAGTGTGACCCATGAGCAGTTCTTC.

As to this clonotype: One junction end disagrees with the germline gene, perhaps due to a read error. CDR3 nucleotide sequence: TGTGCCAGCAGTTTAGGTCTAGGGAACTATGGCTACAACTTC. Translated, it gives CASSLGLGNYGYNF. This chain joins TRBV28 and TRBJ1-2, with D hard to call. CDR1 is MDHEN and CDR2 is SYDVKM in the germline V gene. CDR3 size: 14 residues.